The 2 T cell receptor beta chains below come from one sample, sequenced in a study of blood T cell repertoires in COVID-19. Libraries were prepared by immunoSEQ multiplex PCR; TCRdb keeps only in-frame clonotypes and omits some of them. This table holds over 250,000 clones, roughly 84% found once. Sample: peripheral blood. Source of these receptors: a human donor with COVID-19, enrolled during active disease. The donor label of this sample is uncertain.

The chain carries TRBV9 and TRBJ1-1, with TRBD1 as a possible D gene (6 bases). Germline V gene sequence: CDR1 SGDLS, CDR2 YYNGEE. V gave up 0 bases and J gave up 1 base, with 10 bases separating them. The CDR3 is 15 residues long. The CDR3 region is CASSVGQARNTEAFF. As DNA, the CDR3 is TGTGCCAGCAGCGTAGGACAGGCGAGGAACACTGAAGCTTTCTTT.

The chain couples TRBV20-1 to TRBJ1-2; D is perhaps TRBD1 (5 bases). This CDR3 spans 11 amino acids. CDR1 is DFQATT, CDR2 SNEGSKA, per germline (reference sequence). V shed 3 bases and J shed 11 bases, with 13 bases lying between them. The CDR3 coding sequence is TGCAGTGCTAGCCCGCAGGGCTGGTACACCTTC. It translates to CSASPQGWYTF.